The 18 T cell receptor beta chains given below trace back to one sample, sequenced in a study of blood T cell dynamics during melanoma immunotherapy. Time point given: pre-treatment baseline. Some clones are missing from TCRdb's copy, which holds only in-frame ones; the method was immunoSEQ multiplex PCR. The table lists approximately 7,000 clones, approximately 88% of them singletons. This specimen was blood, taken from a patient treated with checkpoint blockade. These receptors all come from a human donor with melanoma. Some clones in this sample may be carry-over from other donors' samples.

The chain joins TRBV5-1 to TRBJ1-1; TRBD1 agrees at 8 bases. Germline assignment: CDR1 SGHRS and CDR2 YFSETQ. The CDR3 loop spans 14 amino acids. Unmatched junction bases numbered 6, after V lost 4 bases and J lost 4 bases. CDR3 nucleotide sequence: TGCGCCAGCAGCCAACGACAGGGGAGCACTGAAGCTTTCTTT. Translation: CASSQRQGSTEAFF. Filled out from reference TRBV5-1 and TRBJ1-1, the complete variable domain reads KAGVTQTPRYLIKTRGQQVTLSCSPISGHRSVSWYQQTPGQGLQFLFEYFSETQRNKGNFPGRFSGRQFSNSRSEMNVSTLELGDSALYLCASSQRQGSTEAFFGQGTRLTVV.

The chain recombines TRBV28 with TRBJ1-2; D gene uncertain. Germline V gives CDR1 MDHEN, CDR2 SYDVKM. V dropped 3 bases and J dropped 8 bases, with 13 bases sitting between them. The CDR3 is 13 amino acids. This CDR3 is CASSFTADRGYTF. For the CDR3, the DNA is TGTGCCAGCAGTTTTACGGCGGATCGGGGCTACACCTTC.

This chain links TRBV29-1 with TRBJ1-1; a possible D gene is TRBD1 (6 bases). This CDR3 has 12 residues. Trimming stripped 4 bases from V and 2 bases from J, with 8 bases between. The germline V gene has CDR1 SQVTM and CDR2 ANQGSEA. CDR3 in DNA: TGCAGCGTTGCGGACAGCAACACTGAAGCTTTCTTT. Translating gives CSVADSNTEAFF.

The rearrangement joins TRBV6-6 to TRBJ2-3; D remains ambiguous. Germline loops: CDR1 MNHNY, CDR2 SVGAGI (reference sequence). Trimming shortened V by 5 bases and J by 0 bases, and 9 bases separated the two germline ends. The CDR3 contains 14 residues. DNA for the CDR3: TGTGCCAGCAGTCCAACAACTAGCACAGATACGCAGTATTTT. Its translation is CASSPTTSTDTQYF.

The V and J genes are TRBV6-1 and TRBJ2-7, with 7 bases aligning to TRBD1. The V gene's germline CDR1 is MNHNS and CDR2 SASEGT. J was trimmed by 2 bases and V by 4 bases; bases with no gene match: 11. This CDR3 comprises 16 residues. The DNA for the CDR3 is TGTGCCAGCAGTGTTCGGACAGGAACTTCTGCCTACGAGCAGTACTTC. Its translation is CASSVRTGTSAYEQYF.

This clone was detected a few times. The chain carries TRBV19 and TRBJ1-1, with D possibly being TRBD1 (5 bases). The ends were cut back, 8 bases at V and 0 bases at J, with 16 bases in the middle. The CDR3 runs 15 residues. CDR1 is LNHDA and CDR2 is SQIVND in the germline V gene (reference sequence). CDR3 coding DNA: TGTGCCAGTGGCTGGGGCAGTATAATGAACACTGAAGCTTTCTTT. Amino acids: CASGWGSIMNTEAFF.

The V gene is TRBV2, the J gene TRBJ2-1; D is ambiguous. The CDR3 is 15 amino acids. Germline V gives CDR1 SNHLY, CDR2 FYNNEI. The ends were cut back, 8 bases at V and 1 base at J, with 15 bases in the middle. The CDR3 is CASESTAGSYNEQFF. The DNA for the CDR3 is TGTGCCAGCGAGAGTACAGCTGGGTCCTACAATGAGCAGTTCTTC.

The chain uses TRBV5-6 and TRBJ2-7; possibly TRBD1 or TRBD2 for D (5 bases each). The CDR3 has 15 residues. Germline V gene sequence: CDR1 SGHDT, CDR2 YYEEEE. Trimming shortened V by 0 bases and J by 0 bases, and 10 bases separated the two germline ends. CDR3 protein: CASSLGGTLSYEQYF. The CDR3 nucleotides are TGTGCCAGCAGCTTGGGGGGGACCCTCTCCTACGAGCAGTACTTC.

V usage is TRBV5-1 and J usage is TRBJ1-1, with TRBD1 identical over 7 bases. V shed 4 bases, J shed 5 bases, and the junction held 8 bases outside the gene matches. The CDR3 contains 14 residues. Germline assignment: CDR1 SGHRS and CDR2 YFSETQ. The CDR3 here is CASSVDRRGTEAFF. The CDR3 bases are TGCGCCAGCAGCGTGGACAGGCGGGGGACTGAAGCTTTCTTT.

The V and J genes are TRBV7-3 and TRBJ2-7, with TRBD1 identical over 8 bases. Trimming at V came to 5 bases and at J to 3 bases, leaving 3 bases not matched to a gene. Germline V gene lookup returns CDR1 SGHTA and CDR2 FQGTGA. This CDR3 comprises 13 residues. CDR3: CASSKGQGYEQYF. The CDR3 nucleotides are TGTGCCAGCAGCAAAGGACAGGGCTACGAGCAGTACTTC.

There are a few counts of this clone. The CDR3 region has the DNA TGTGCCAGCGTAGGGGGCGGGACCGATAACTATGGCTACACCTTC. This gives the protein CASVGGGTDNYGYTF. The rearrangement links TRBV6-5 to TRBJ1-2; 7 bases fit TRBD1. The length of the CDR3 is 15 residues. J gave up 1 base and V 8 bases, and 10 bases lay outside the gene matches. CDR1 is MNHEY, CDR2 SVGAGI, per germline.

The gene calls are TRBV7-2 and TRBJ1-1, with 8 positions matching TRBD1. Germline CDR1 is SGHTA and CDR2 is FQGNSA. V lost 1 base, J lost 4 bases, and 2 bases stayed unmatched. This CDR3 has 14 amino acids. The CDR3 here is CASSLEGQGTEAFF. CDR3 in DNA: TGTGCCAGCAGCTTAGAAGGACAGGGCACTGAAGCTTTCTTT.

The chain recombines TRBV9 with TRBJ2-1, with D uncertain. The CDR3 loop spans 14 amino acids. Trimming stripped 0 bases from V and 5 bases from J, with 9 bases between. Germline CDR1 reads SGDLS; CDR2 reads YYNGEE. CDR3 protein: CASSVARAHNEQFF. The DNA of the CDR3 is TGTGCCAGCAGCGTAGCTAGAGCCCACAATGAGCAGTTCTTC.

The rearrangement links TRBV28 to TRBJ2-2, with 9 bases matching TRBD1. V dropped 6 bases and J dropped 3; count of bases not matched to a gene: 14. CDR1 is MDHEN and CDR2 is SYDVKM in the germline V gene. The CDR3 consists of 18 residues. As DNA, the CDR3 is TGTGCCAGCAGCTTAACCGGGACAGGGCCTTTTTACACCGGGGAGCTGTTTTTT. It encodes CASSLTGTGPFYTGELFF.

The chain has TRBV4-1 and TRBJ1-5; no definite D call. CDR1 and CDR2 from the germline V gene are MGHRA and YSYEKL. This CDR3 is 15 amino acids long. Trimming left V 0 bases short and J 1 base short, with 7 bases between. CDR3 sequence reads: CASSQDWRSNQPQHF. The CDR3 region has the DNA TGCGCCAGCAGCCAAGATTGGCGCAGCAATCAGCCCCAGCATTTT.

The gene calls are TRBV10-3 and TRBJ1-5, with a possible D match to TRBD1 (5 bases). The germline CDR1 and CDR2 sequences are ENHRY and SYGVKD. V was clipped by 8 bases and J by 5 bases, with 10 bases between them. The length of the CDR3 is 12 residues. The CDR3 DNA is TGTGCCATCGGAGCGACAGATCAGCCCCAGCATTTT. The encoded protein is CAIGATDQPQHF.

The rearrangement joins TRBV7-9 to TRBJ2-7; the D gene could be TRBD1 or TRBD2 (7 bases each). Trimming left V 2 bases short and J 2 bases short, with 19 bases between. This CDR3 comprises 17 residues. The germline gives CDR1 SEHNR, CDR2 FQNEAQ (reference sequence). CDR3 loop: CASSLTAGEGATYEQYF. In DNA, the CDR3 is TGTGCCAGCAGCTTAACTGCGGGAGAGGGGGCCACCTACGAGCAGTACTTC. Combining the CDR3 with reference TRBV7-9 and TRBJ2-7 gives the whole variable domain DTGVSQNPRHKITKRGQNVTFRCDPISEHNRLYWYRQTLGQGPEFLTYFQNEAQLEKSRLLSDRFSAERPKGSFSTLEIQRTEQGDSAMYLCASSLTAGEGATYEQYFGPGTRLTVT.

The rearrangement uses TRBV4-2 and TRBJ2-3, with 12 bases aligning to TRBD2. Germline lookup yields CDR1 LGHNA and CDR2 YNFKEQ. There are 20 residues in the CDR3. Trimming at V came to 1 base and at J to 4 bases, leaving 15 bases not matched to a gene. The chain's CDR3 is CASSQVSRLAGGKDADTQYF. In DNA, the CDR3 is TGTGCCAGCAGCCAAGTTTCCCGGCTAGCGGGAGGGAAGGATGCAGATACGCAGTATTTT.